The 20 T cell receptor beta chains in this list originate from one sample, sequenced in a study of cytomegalovirus exposure and HLA in healthy donors. 13 Jbeta primers and 60 Vbeta primers were used for the PCR. Assay used: immunoSEQ multiplex PCR; TCRdb lists only in-frame clones, some missing. The data show more than 90,000 clones, 78% seen once. Sequences were obtained from PBMCs. Source of these receptors: a woman in her sixties or seventies in good health and CMV-seronegative.

This clone turned up a few times. The chain links TRBV28 to TRBJ2-5; tentative D call: TRBD1 (5 bases). The CDR3 is 11 amino acids. Deletions cut 9 bases from V and 5 bases from J, with 10 bases between. Germline V gene lookup returns CDR1 MDHEN and CDR2 SYDVKM. CDR3 DNA: TGTGCCAGTGCCAGGGTTGAGACCCAGTACTTC. Translation: CASARVETQYF.

This chain joins TRBV4-3 and TRBJ2-5, with 9 nucleotides matching TRBD2. The J call may be incorrect, as the DNA end agrees better with TRBJ2-7. CDR3 length: 16 residues. Germline CDR1 reads LGHNA; CDR2 reads YSLEER. The CDR3 protein is CASSQDSLAGTREQYF. The CDR3, as DNA: TGCGCCAGCAGCCAAGATTCCCTAGCGGGGACCCGCGAGCAGTACTTC.

This chain uses TRBV4-3 with TRBJ1-1; the match to TRBD1 covers 8 bases. Trimming at V came to 4 bases and at J to 2 bases, leaving 6 bases not matched to a gene. Germline values: CDR1 LGHNA, CDR2 YSLEER. The CDR3 loop spans 15 amino acids. The CDR3 is CASSRHRGFNTEAFF. The CDR3 DNA follows: TGCGCCAGCAGCCGCCACAGGGGGTTCAACACTGAAGCTTTCTTT.

J is TRBJ2-7 and V is TRBV27; D might be TRBD2 (7 bases). The germline CDR1 and CDR2 sequences are MNHEY and SMNVEV (reference sequence). Trimming cost V 6 bases and J 4 bases, with 16 bases left between them. This CDR3 spans 14 amino acids. CDR3 coding DNA: TGTGCCAGCAGGCACGGGGGGCCAGGGTACGAGCAGTACTTC. It translates to CASRHGGPGYEQYF.

The chain combines TRBV28 with TRBJ1-1, with a weak D call TRBD1 (6 bases). This CDR3 spans 15 amino acids. Germline V gene sequence: CDR1 MDHEN, CDR2 SYDVKM. The V end lost 2 bases, the J end lost 1 base, and 11 bases lay between the germline ends. CDR3 bases: TGTGCCAGCAGTTTAGGCGCGACAGGGAACACTGAAGCTTTCTTT. Encoded protein: CASSLGATGNTEAFF.

The chain combines TRBV9 with TRBJ1-4; 10 nucleotides agree with TRBD1. This CDR3 contains 14 residues. J lost 8 bases, V lost 3 bases, and 4 bases had no gene match. Looked up from germline, CDR1 is SGDLS and CDR2 is YYNGEE. CDR3 sequence (DNA): TGTGCCAGCAGCGCCGGGACAGGGGTCGAAAAACTGTTTTTT. This codes for CASSAGTGVEKLFF.

The chain is built from TRBV4-3 and TRBJ2-7, with TRBD2 matching 7 bases. V dropped 4 bases and J dropped 0; count of bases not matched to a gene: 3. Germline V gene lookup returns CDR1 LGHNA and CDR2 YSLEER. The CDR3 runs 14 residues. In DNA, the CDR3 is TGCGCCAGCAGCCCTAGCGGAAACTCCTACGAGCAGTACTTC. Residues: CASSPSGNSYEQYF.

This CDR3 reads CASSPGNMNTEAFF. In DNA, the CDR3 is TGCGCCAGCAGCCCGGGGAACATGAACACTGAAGCTTTCTTT. The rearrangement uses TRBV5-1 and TRBJ1-1; no clear D. The CDR3 contains 14 residues. V was trimmed by 4 bases and J by 0 bases, leaving 10 bases between them. The germline gives CDR1 SGHRS, CDR2 YFSETQ.

This clone was counted once. V is TRBV28 and J is TRBJ2-7, with TRBD1 matching 7 bases. Trimming at V came to 2 bases and at J to 0 bases, leaving 7 bases not matched to a gene. Looked up from germline, CDR1 is MDHEN and CDR2 is SYDVKM. The CDR3 extends over 16 amino acids. CDR3 coding DNA: TGTGCCAGCAGTTTACCCAGGACAGGAAGCTCCTACGAGCAGTACTTC. Translated: CASSLPRTGSSYEQYF.

The CDR3 coding sequence is TGTGCCACCAGCAGACGGACTAGCGGCTACGAGCAGTACTTC. Protein sequence: CATSRRTSGYEQYF. The gene calls are TRBV15 and TRBJ2-7, with 10 positions matching TRBD2. Looked up from germline, CDR1 is LNHNV and CDR2 is YYDKDF (reference sequence). With 2 bases clipped from V and 3 bases from J, the junction kept 1 base outside the gene matches. This CDR3 spans 14 amino acids.

This clone was seen only a few times. The gene calls are TRBV27 and TRBJ1-2; the D gene is possibly TRBD1 (6 bases). V was shortened by 6 bases and J by 0 bases, with 20 bases between the two germline ends. The CDR3 contains 17 residues. Germline CDR1 MNHEY, CDR2 SMNVEV (reference sequence). The CDR3 bases are TGTGCCAGCAGACTGATGACAGGCCCCTTCTCTAACTATGGCTACACCTTC. Protein product: CASRLMTGPFSNYGYTF.

The chain has TRBV5-6 and TRBJ1-3, with 8 bases identical to TRBD1. CDR1 and CDR2 (germline): SGHDT, YYEEEE. CDR3 length: 16 residues. With V trimmed by 1 base and J by 3 bases, 6 bases remained unmatched. The CDR3: CASSLNRGKVGNTIYF. The CDR3 region has the DNA TGTGCCAGCAGCTTGAACAGGGGGAAGGTTGGAAACACCATATATTTT.

J is TRBJ2-7 and V is TRBV19, with TRBD2 matching over 10 bases. The CDR3 is 15 residues long. V dropped 5 bases and J dropped 3; count of bases not matched to a gene: 7. CDR1 and CDR2 from the germline V gene are LNHDA and SQIVND (reference sequence). DNA of the CDR3: TGTGCCAGTAGTTCAGGACTAGCGGTCCTCTACGAGCAGTACTTC. This gives the protein CASSSGLAVLYEQYF.

The genes are TRBV28 and TRBJ1-5; D is possibly TRBD1 (5 bases). The germline V gene has CDR1 MDHEN and CDR2 SYDVKM. V lost 4 bases and J 3 bases, leaving 10 bases between the germline ends. The CDR3 is made up of 14 amino acids. CDR3 amino acids: CASSSGGTNQPQHF. The CDR3 DNA is TGTGCCAGCAGTTCCGGAGGGACCAATCAGCCCCAGCATTTT.

The chain has TRBV5-1 and TRBJ2-3; weak D call: TRBD2 (7 bases). The germline gives CDR1 SGHRS, CDR2 YFSETQ. The CDR3 has 15 residues. Trimming removed 2 bases at V and 4 bases at J, with 14 bases between. The CDR3 spells CASSFTGGPPDTQYF. CDR3 nucleotide sequence: TGCGCCAGCAGCTTCACCGGGGGGCCCCCAGATACGCAGTATTTT.

Only one count was recorded for this clone. V is TRBV2 and J is TRBJ1-4, with 7 positions matching TRBD1. Germline-derived CDR1 and CDR2 are SNHLY and FYNNEI. This CDR3 has 12 amino acids. Trimming took 11 bases from V and 7 from J; bases not matched to a gene: 7. The CDR3 DNA sequence: TGTGCCGGAAAGACAGGGAGTGAAAAACTGTTTTTT. Its protein product is CAGKTGSEKLFF.

This rearrangement joins TRBV30 to TRBJ1-5; D remains ambiguous. In germline, CDR1 is GTSNPN, CDR2 SVGIG (reference sequence). V lost 1 base and J 1 base, leaving 17 bases between the germline ends. The CDR3 totals 17 residues. CDR3 residues: CAWSGSRTSGSNQPQHF. In DNA, the CDR3 is TGTGCCTGGAGTGGGTCAAGAACGAGCGGGAGCAATCAGCCCCAGCATTTT.

The chain has TRBV6-1 and TRBJ1-2, with 11 nucleotides matching TRBD1. The germline gives CDR1 MNHNS, CDR2 SASEGT. This CDR3 contains 14 residues. CDR3 protein: CAGTGGRRNYGYTF. As DNA, the CDR3 is TGTGCGGGGACAGGGGGACGGAGGAACTATGGCTACACCTTC.

The J gene is TRBJ1-6, the V gene TRBV5-1; possible D gene TRBD1, 6 bases. The V gene's germline CDR1 is SGHRS and CDR2 YFSETQ. V lost 0 bases and J lost 9, with 10 bases in between. The CDR3 runs to 14 residues. This CDR3 reads CASSLGQDSSPLHF. The CDR3 nucleotides are TGCGCCAGCAGCTTGGGACAGGATAGTTCACCCCTCCACTTT.

The chain has TRBV19 and TRBJ2-1, with no clear D. V lost 5 bases and J 3 bases, leaving 2 bases between the germline ends. This CDR3 is built from 11 residues. Germline V CDR1 and CDR2: LNHDA, SQIVND (reference sequence). The CDR3 DNA sequence: TGTGCCAGTAGTCTCTACAATGAGCAGTTCTTC. Its protein is CASSLYNEQFF.